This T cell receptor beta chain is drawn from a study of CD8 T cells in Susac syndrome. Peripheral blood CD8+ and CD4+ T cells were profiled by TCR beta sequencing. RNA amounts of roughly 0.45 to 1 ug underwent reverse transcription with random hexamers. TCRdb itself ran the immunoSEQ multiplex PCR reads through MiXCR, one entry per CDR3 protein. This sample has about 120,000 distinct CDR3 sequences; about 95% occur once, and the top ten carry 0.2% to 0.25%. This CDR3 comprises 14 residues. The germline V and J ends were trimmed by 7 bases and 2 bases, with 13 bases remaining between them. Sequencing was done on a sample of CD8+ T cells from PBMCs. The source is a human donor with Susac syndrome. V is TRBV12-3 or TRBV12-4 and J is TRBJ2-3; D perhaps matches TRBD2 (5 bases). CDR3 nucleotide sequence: TGTGCCAGCACCCGGGATTCAAACACAGATACGCAGTATTTT. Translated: CASTRDSNTDTQYF.